The 6 T cell receptor beta chains presented below share a single source sample, sequenced in a study of blood T cell repertoires in COVID-19. This table comes from immunoSEQ multiplex PCR, and its TCRdb copy is limited to in-frame clones, with some not included. The sample contains 95,000 to 150,000 clones, around four fifths of which appear only once. The sample consisted of peripheral blood. All receptors come from a man aged 60-69 years with active or convalescent COVID-19.

The genes are TRBV7-8 and TRBJ2-1; TRBD2 might be the D (6 bases). Trimming removed 1 base at V and 4 bases at J, with 11 bases between. CDR3 length: 15 amino acids. In germline, CDR1 is SGHVS, CDR2 FQNEAQ. DNA of the CDR3: TGTGCCAGCAGCTTAGGGCGGGATGGGTACAATGAGCAGTTCTTC. Its translation is CASSLGRDGYNEQFF.

The chain is built from TRBV10-3 and TRBJ2-2, with a weak D call TRBD1 (5 bases). The CDR3 spans 15 residues. Germline CDR1 and CDR2: ENHRY and SYGVKD. V shed 8 bases and J shed 5 bases, with 18 bases lying between them. The CDR3 reads CAIAEQGLGTGELFF. Here the CDR3 DNA reads TGTGCCATCGCGGAGCAGGGCTTGGGAACCGGGGAGCTGTTTTTT.

Comment on this clone: The sample holds other DNA sequences that translate to the same CDR3. J is TRBJ1-6 and V is TRBV6-5; D might be TRBD1 (5 bases). V was clipped by 2 bases and J by 6 bases, with 8 bases between them. The CDR3 runs 14 residues. Germline V gene data show CDR1 as MNHEY and CDR2 as SVGAGI. CDR3 nucleotides: TGTGCCAGCAGTTACCGCCAGGGTAATTCACCCCTCCACTTT. This encodes CASSYRQGNSPLHF.

The chain is built from TRBV28 and TRBJ1-5, with D possibly being TRBD1 (6 bases). Germline V gene lookup returns CDR1 MDHEN and CDR2 SYDVKM. Trimming removed 5 bases from V and 0 bases from J, with 14 bases in between. CDR3 size: 16 residues. Written as DNA, the CDR3 is TGTGCCAGCAGTCTCCGGGACACCTTTAGCAATCAGCCCCAGCATTTT. Protein product: CASSLRDTFSNQPQHF.

The CDR3 loop is CASSSTIRETQYF. In DNA, the CDR3 is TGTGCCAGCAGCTCGACTATTAGGGAGACCCAGTACTTC. V is TRBV6-5 and J is TRBJ2-5, with D perhaps matching TRBD2 (5 bases). The length of the CDR3 is 13 residues. CDR1 is MNHEY, CDR2 SVGAGI, per germline. V was shortened by 6 bases and J by 5 bases, with 13 bases between the two germline ends.

The CDR3 DNA reads TGTGCCAGCAGTTCCGGGAATAATTCACCCCTCCACTTT. Its translation is CASSSGNNSPLHF. This chain joins TRBV9 and TRBJ1-6, with unresolved D. The CDR3 has 13 amino acids. Germline V CDR1 and CDR2: SGDLS, YYNGEE. The V gene lost 5 bases and the J gene lost 5 bases, with 8 bases spanning the gap.